The clone carrying this T cell receptor (beta chain) has ten or more counts. Its antigen remains unknown. The entry originates in a study of T cells in Graves' hyperthyroidism and ophthalmopathy. Whole-study results and caveats: Ophthalmopathy was predicted by the model a median of approximately 6 months ahead of onset.

TCR beta CDR3 region amplification was performed from RNA transcripts. First-round RT-PCR targeting the TCR CDR3 was performed with the HTBI primer set. Via MiXCR, TCRdb re-called the multiplex PCR reads, giving one row per CDR3 protein. The sample records approximately 380,000 distinct CDR3 sequences, about 14% being singletons. V gave up 6 bases and J gave up 1 base, with 12 bases separating them. This CDR3 has 14 amino acids. Germline lookup yields CDR1 MNHEY and CDR2 SMNVEV (reference sequence). For the diagnoses, clinical symptoms, serum thyroxine and TRAb, thyroid ultrasound and orbital computed tomography were used.

This chain connects TRBV27 to TRBJ2-5; D call uncertain. This sequence originates from a man aged 45-60 years with Graves' ophthalmopathy. The sample taken for sequencing was blood. The CDR3 reads CASSPRWTQETQYF. The CDR3, as DNA: TGTGCCAGCAGCCCAAGATGGACCCAAGAGACCCAGTACTTC.